This TCR beta chain appears in the sequencing data of a study of cytomegalovirus exposure and HLA in healthy donors (dated 2017 in TCRdb). The study in broad terms: According to an earlier analysis of 450 to 650 of the donors, about 190 million T cells yielded roughly 110 million unique TCR beta sequences and 276 Gb of sequence data. Using immunosequencing, the study profiled T cell repertoires from 666 subjects and related those repertoires to cytomegalovirus serostatus. An earlier analysis of several hundred of the donors applied high-throughput TCR beta sequencing to assess whether each TCR beta V gene segment acted as functional or pseudogenic. Typing coverage differed by locus: A, B, C, DRB1 and DQB1 were typed in roughly 620-640 donors, DQA1 in roughly 500, DPA1 in around 600, and DPB1 in approximately 450. In a later analysis, previously published TCR beta repertoires from some 640 donors were re-analyzed and high-resolution HLA genotyping was added so that TCR occurrence patterns could be studied. Roughly 300 gigabases of sequencing data and tens of millions of unique TCR sequences were included in an early release covering under 650 HLA-typed donors. Every repertoire in the discovery cohort had been generated on one and the same sequencing platform. Class I and class II HLA loci were covered by the typing at four-digit resolution. In the later analysis, no new phenotypic data were used to find candidate immune exposures; instead, reliance was placed on TCR beta sequences and their occurrence across donors. Donor age, sex, ethnicity and CMV serostatus were compiled alongside the repertoire data. Besides the first cohort of roughly 640 subjects, a separate validation cohort made up of some 110 different subjects was used. The study aimed to test whether cataloging public T cell receptors could reveal signatures of past pathogen exposure. Roughly five DR-DQ haplotypes were treated as single units for association and clustering because of strong linkage in the cohort. Across 300 to 400 genotyped donors of the cohort, an average of roughly 250,000 unique TCR beta nucleotide sequences per donor were sequenced, and roughly 17% of those sequences were non-productive. The study combined high-throughput TCR immunosequencing, statistical association of individual TCRs with disease status, and machine learning to predict cytomegalovirus infection status. Of the 300 to 450 genotyped donors, approximately 82% fell in the genetic ancestry cluster associated with self-reported Caucasian donors. Genome-wide SNP genotypes for about 65% of the roughly 700 donors were used in a later genetic analysis, which treated that subset as a discovery cohort. Summary of the overall study and its limitations: When HLA alleles, especially DR and DQ, strongly co-occurred, attributing TCR associations to individual alleles was difficult. Correlated functional status among segregating V segments might reflect linkage disequilibrium, but an unknown experimental factor could not be ruled out. In a later genetic analysis, a missense DCLRE1C variant was associated with V-gene and J-gene trimming of TCR beta chains, and the association was replicated in an independent cohort. According to a later genetic analysis, donors in an Asian-associated ancestry cluster had fewer N-insertions in productive TCRs than the approximately 690-donor mean. Immune exposure information for the cohort was limited to CMV serostatus. According to a later analysis, TCR association rates differed among HLA loci, with DRB1 alleles showing the most associated TCRs and HLA-C alleles showing the fewest. The cohort was sequenced for TCR beta chains only, and without alpha or paired-chain data the features that could be detected were limited. In an earlier analysis of more than 450 of the donors, most TCR beta V segments were observed in productive rearrangements about 87% or about 30% of the time, broadly matching IMGT annotations. In the study, some 180 TCR beta chains were listed as associated with cytomegalovirus. The earlier analysis of a few hundred of the donors excluded approximately 17 rarely observed V segments, including chromosome 9 orphons, because counts were too low. Roughly uniform sequencing depth across donors was assumed in presence/absence analyses, although this assumption may not hold. A few of the identified cytomegalovirus-associated TCR beta chains were confirmed in vitro to be specific for cytomegalovirus antigens. Because HLA typing was missing for some donors at each locus, association tests included only the typed subset. The sequencing pipeline was judged likely to have produced a cluster of highly shared sequence variants as a technical artifact. In a later analysis, around 15,000 TCR beta sequences were associated with specific HLA alleles at a false discovery rate of 0.05. According to a later analysis, most CMV-associated TCR beta chains appeared to be HLA-restricted, and the HLA associations seemed to be driven largely by CMV exposure. The classifier was reported to diagnose cytomegalovirus status with high specificity and sensitivity in both the original and validation cohorts. Most TCR sequences were observed very rarely across donors, whereas some public TCRs were present in many individuals. Compared with equally common non-associated chains, HLA-associated TCR beta chains in a later analysis were more clonally expanded and had lower generation probabilities. The authors suggested that the approach could potentially be extended to other disease states and immunological phenotypes. A later analysis reported that several top co-occurrence clusters appeared linked to parvovirus B19, influenza, CMV and Epstein-Barr virus. A further reported finding was that TCR beta sequences accurately predicted the HLA-A and HLA-B alleles for most subjects in the first cohort.

Worth noting for this clone: The antigen it binds to is not known. Nothing much larger sits one base from this clone, and base qualities are not available.

The library relied on the immunoSEQ multiplex PCR assay. For the multiplex PCR, a mixture combining 60 forward primers for TCR Vbeta segments and 13 reverse primers for TCR Jbeta segments was used. A multiplex PCR assay on genomic DNA amplified the CDR3 region of rearranged TCR beta genes. Amplified TCR beta libraries were sequenced as 87-base-pair reads on the Illumina HiSeq System. The paper's processing steps were these. A later analysis counted some 74 million unique TCR beta chains across the 550 to 800 repertoires, and roughly 10 million of these chains were shared by at least two donors. A nearest-neighbor algorithm error-corrected the raw reads and collapsed the reads into unique sequences, merging closely related sequences to remove PCR and sequencing errors. Alignment of CDR3 sequences to IMGT reference sequences was used to assign V, D and J gene segments. Each retained sequence needed at least a six-nucleotide match to both a V gene segment and a J gene segment. A rearrangement counted as productive if the CDR3 had no stop codons and remained in frame with V and J, and every other rearrangement counted as non-productive. CDR3 was defined by IMGT convention, running from the second conserved V-encoded cysteine to the conserved J-encoded phenylalanine. In an earlier analysis of more than 550 of the donors, sequences lacking an unambiguous match to a single V gene segment were excluded. An earlier analysis of 587 of the donors classified V segments as functional when productive rearrangements were above 56.7% and as segregating when the standard deviation between donors was above 5%. To diagnose cytomegalovirus status from the catalog of TCR beta chain sequences, a statistical classification framework was built. In a later analysis, TCR nucleotide sequences were compared against IMGT/GENE-DB human TR gene sequences so that V and J genes could be assigned. Using the TCRdist pipeline, a later analysis assigned CDR3 sequences along with most-parsimonious VDJ recombination scenarios. A later analysis defined each TCR beta chain by its CDR3 amino acid sequence plus V-gene family, and excluded reads lacking a unique V-gene family. A later analysis removed several hundred highly shared, low-generation-probability nucleotide sequences to deal with suspected cross-contamination and a sequencing artifact. For each public chain, a later analysis derived a clonal expansion index from normalized ranks of inferred template counts within each repertoire. In a later analysis, generation probabilities were computed using a VDJ recombination model fitted to out-of-frame rearrangements, and the results were checked against IGoR. A later analysis scored TCR-TCR, TCR-HLA and TCR-CMV co-occurrence with hypergeometric tests, applying a repertoire-size bias correction to TCR pairs. A later analysis estimated false discovery rates by permuting HLA or CMV assignments 20 times. In a later analysis, co-occurring TCRs were grouped using DBSCAN, and TCRdist sequence similarity was added for clustering within HLA-allele-positive subsets. Repertoires with fewer than 30,000 or more than 120,000 public chains, plus five repertoires with anomalous nucleotide sharing, were excluded from co-occurrence clustering. TCRdb mirrors the immuneACCESS table, restricted to in-frame sequences. Some clones are absent from its copies; in checked studies, under half trace to an unresolved V gene, and the reason for the others is unknown. For V, J and clone size, that table is used; D and trimming come from the DNA. Recorded for this sample are fewer than 120,000 clones; around three quarters of them occurred a single time. The leading ten clones occupy 1.3% of the sample.

The cohort comprised some 700 healthy bone marrow donors. At the time of sampling, all cohort members were nominally healthy, though unrecorded immune exposures were likely present. The donor was CMV seronegative and belonged to the group of 350 to 400 seronegative cohort members. Each donor provided a peripheral blood sample, and peripheral blood mononuclear cells were used for TCR beta sequencing. Genomic DNA was extracted from the blood cell samples with the Qiagen DNeasy Blood Extraction Kit. This clonotype was obtained from a woman aged 25 to 45 in good health and CMV-seronegative. The sample consisted of PBMCs.

The DNA sequence is as follows: TGTGCCAGCTCACCCTTACTATCCACAGATACGCAGTATTTT. It is translated as CASSPLLSTDTQYF. The chain was built from TRBV18 and TRBJ2-3, with the D gene not clear enough to name. Cut back by 3 bases and 2 bases, the V and J ends lie 9 bases apart. The CDR3 has 14 amino acids, counting the end cysteine and phenylalanine. CDR3 DNA only is kept here, 42 bases in frame from base 1. The germline V gene gives CDR1 as KGHSH and CDR2 as LQKENI.